Given below is one T cell receptor (beta chain) in context. The target antigen is unknown. The read gets to within 3 residues of the CDR3 end, and the germline J gene fills in the rest. The entry originates in a study of T cell clonality in common variable immunodeficiency. The protocol was immunoSEQ multiplex PCR, while the TCRdb copy is restricted to in-frame clones and leaves out a portion. Singletons are absent from the sample, which has 14,000 or so clones. The study, taken as a whole, reports: Reportedly, TCR beta sequences from common variable immunodeficiency showed fewer deletions and N-nucleotide insertions.

CDR1 SGHVS and CDR2 FNYEAQ come from the germline V gene. This CDR3 contains 16 residues. Trimming took 6 bases from V and 3 from J; bases not matched to a gene: 10. The chain carries TRBV7-6 and TRBJ2-1; the match to TRBD2 covers 8 bases. The sample consisted of peripheral blood mononuclear cells. The receptor was derived from a human donor with common variable immunodeficiency. The sequenced CDR3 bases are TGTGCCAGCAGTCCTGAAGCGGGGGCCATCTACAATGAG. Translating gives CASSPEAGAIYNE. The complete CDR3 reads CASSPEAGAIYNEQFF. Full variable domain (rest looked up from reference TRBV7-6 and TRBJ2-1): GAGVSQSPRYKVTKRGQDVALRCDPISGHVSLYWYRQALGQGPEFLTYFNYEAQQDKSGLPNDRFSAERPEGSISTLTIQRTEQRDSAMYRCASSPEAGAIYNEQFFGPGTRLTVL.